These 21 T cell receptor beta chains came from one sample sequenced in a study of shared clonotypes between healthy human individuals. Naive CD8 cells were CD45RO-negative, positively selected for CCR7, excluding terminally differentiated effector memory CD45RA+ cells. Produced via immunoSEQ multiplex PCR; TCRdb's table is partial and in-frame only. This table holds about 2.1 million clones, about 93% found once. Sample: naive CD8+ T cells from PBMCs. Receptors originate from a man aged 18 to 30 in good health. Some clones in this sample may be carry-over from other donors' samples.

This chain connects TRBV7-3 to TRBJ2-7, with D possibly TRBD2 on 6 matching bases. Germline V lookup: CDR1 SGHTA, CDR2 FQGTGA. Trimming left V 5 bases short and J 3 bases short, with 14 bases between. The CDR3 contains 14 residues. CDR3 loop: CASSPRDGSYEQYF. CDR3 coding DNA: TGTGCCAGCAGCCCAAGGGACGGGAGCTACGAGCAGTACTTC.

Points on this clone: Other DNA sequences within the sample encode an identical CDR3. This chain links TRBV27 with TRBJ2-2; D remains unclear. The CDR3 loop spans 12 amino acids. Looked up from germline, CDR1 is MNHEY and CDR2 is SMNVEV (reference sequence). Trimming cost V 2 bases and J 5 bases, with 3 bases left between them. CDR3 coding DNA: TGTGCCAGCAGTTTAGGAACCGGGGAGCTGTTTTTT. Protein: CASSLGTGELFF.

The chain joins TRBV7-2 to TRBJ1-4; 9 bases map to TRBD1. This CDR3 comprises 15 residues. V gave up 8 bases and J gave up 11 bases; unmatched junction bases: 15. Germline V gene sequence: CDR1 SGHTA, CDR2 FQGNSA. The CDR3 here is CASGRDRVFGEKLFF. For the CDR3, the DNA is TGTGCCAGCGGCCGGGACAGGGTGTTCGGGGAGAAACTGTTTTTT.

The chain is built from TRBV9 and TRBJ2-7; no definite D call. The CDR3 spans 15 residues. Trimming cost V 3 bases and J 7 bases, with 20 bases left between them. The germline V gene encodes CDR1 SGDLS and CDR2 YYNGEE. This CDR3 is CASSDPIAGSREQYF. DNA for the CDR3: TGTGCCAGCAGCGACCCGATCGCCGGTTCTCGAGAGCAGTACTTC.

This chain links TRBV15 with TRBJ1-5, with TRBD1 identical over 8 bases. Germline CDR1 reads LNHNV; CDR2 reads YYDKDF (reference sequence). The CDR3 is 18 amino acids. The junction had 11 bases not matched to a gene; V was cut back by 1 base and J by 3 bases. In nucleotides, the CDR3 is TGTGCCACCAGCAGAGGGGTCGGACAGGGCACCACCAATCAGCCCCAGCATTTT. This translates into CATSRGVGQGTTNQPQHF.

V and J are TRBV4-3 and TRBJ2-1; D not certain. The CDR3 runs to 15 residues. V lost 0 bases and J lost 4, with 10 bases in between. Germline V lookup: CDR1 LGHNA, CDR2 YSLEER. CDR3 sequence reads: CASSQETSPYNEQFF. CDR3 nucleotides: TGCGCCAGCAGCCAAGAGACCTCCCCGTACAATGAGCAGTTCTTC.

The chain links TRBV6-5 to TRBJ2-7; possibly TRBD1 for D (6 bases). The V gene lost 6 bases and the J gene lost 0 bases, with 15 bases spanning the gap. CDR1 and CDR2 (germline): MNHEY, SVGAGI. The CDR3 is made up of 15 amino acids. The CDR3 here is CASRADQGNSYEQYF. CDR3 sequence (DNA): TGTGCCAGCAGAGCCGACCAGGGGAACTCCTACGAGCAGTACTTC.

The CDR3 reads CASSHGTSGVGEQYF. CDR3 nucleotide sequence: TGTGCCAGCAGTCATGGGACTAGCGGGGTGGGCGAGCAGTACTTC. The chain links TRBV27 to TRBJ2-7, with 13 nucleotides matching TRBD2. Germline V gene lookup returns CDR1 MNHEY and CDR2 SMNVEV (reference sequence). The CDR3 is 15 amino acids. V shed 5 bases, J shed 6 bases, and the junction held 7 bases outside the gene matches.

DNA for the CDR3: TGTGCCACCAGCAGAGATTTGAGGACAGGGGCCTCCGACACTGAAGCTTTCTTT. Its protein product is CATSRDLRTGASDTEAFF. The V and J genes are TRBV15 and TRBJ1-1, with TRBD1 identical over 9 bases. Looked up from germline, CDR1 is LNHNV and CDR2 is YYDKDF (reference sequence). This CDR3 comprises 18 residues. J lost 3 bases, V lost 0 bases, and 11 bases had no gene match.

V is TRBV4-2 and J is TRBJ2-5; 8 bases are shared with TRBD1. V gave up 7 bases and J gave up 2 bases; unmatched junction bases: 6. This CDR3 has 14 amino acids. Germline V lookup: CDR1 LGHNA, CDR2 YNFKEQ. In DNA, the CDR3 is TGTGCCAGCACCCCCAGGGACAGGCAAGAGACCCAGTACTTC. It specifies CASTPRDRQETQYF.

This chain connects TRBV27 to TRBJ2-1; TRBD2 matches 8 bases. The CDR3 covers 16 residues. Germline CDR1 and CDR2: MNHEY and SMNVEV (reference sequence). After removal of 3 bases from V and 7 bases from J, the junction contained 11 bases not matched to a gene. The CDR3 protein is CASSFGQREKGNEQFF. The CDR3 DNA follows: TGTGCCAGCAGTTTCGGGCAGCGGGAGAAGGGGAATGAGCAGTTCTTC.

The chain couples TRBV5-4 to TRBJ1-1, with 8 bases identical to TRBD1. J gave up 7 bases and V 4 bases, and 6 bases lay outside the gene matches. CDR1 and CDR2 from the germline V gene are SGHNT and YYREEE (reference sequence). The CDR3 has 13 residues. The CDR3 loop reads CASSRTTGDEAFF. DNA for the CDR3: TGTGCCAGCAGCCGAACGACAGGGGATGAAGCTTTCTTT.

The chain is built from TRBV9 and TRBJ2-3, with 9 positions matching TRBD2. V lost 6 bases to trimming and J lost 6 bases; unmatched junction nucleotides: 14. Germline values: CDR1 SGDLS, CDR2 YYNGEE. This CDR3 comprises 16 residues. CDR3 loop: CASTPQPGLAGDTQYF. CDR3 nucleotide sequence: TGTGCCAGCACCCCCCAACCGGGACTAGCTGGCGATACGCAGTATTTT.

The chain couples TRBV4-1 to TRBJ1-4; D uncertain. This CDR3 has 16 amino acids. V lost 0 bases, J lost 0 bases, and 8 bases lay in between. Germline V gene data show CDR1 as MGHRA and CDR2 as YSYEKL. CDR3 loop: CASSQELAATNEKLFF. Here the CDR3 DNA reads TGCGCCAGCAGCCAAGAACTGGCGGCAACTAATGAAAAACTGTTTTTT.

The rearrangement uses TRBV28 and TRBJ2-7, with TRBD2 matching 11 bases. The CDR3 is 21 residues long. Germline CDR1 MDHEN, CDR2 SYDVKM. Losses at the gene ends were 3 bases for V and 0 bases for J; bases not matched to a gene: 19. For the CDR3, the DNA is TGTGCCAGCAGTTTTGTCTTTCCTACTAGCGGGAGCCATCAGAGCTCCTACGAGCAGTACTTC. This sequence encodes CASSFVFPTSGSHQSSYEQYF.

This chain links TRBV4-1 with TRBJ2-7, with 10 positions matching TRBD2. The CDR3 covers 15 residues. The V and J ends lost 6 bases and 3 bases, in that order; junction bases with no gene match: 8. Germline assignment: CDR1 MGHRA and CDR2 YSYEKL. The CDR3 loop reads CASRQTSGIIYEQYF. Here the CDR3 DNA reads TGCGCCAGCAGACAAACTAGCGGGATTATCTACGAGCAGTACTTC.

CDR3 nucleotide sequence: TGTGCCAGAAGCTTGGCCGATCACAACACCGGGGAGCTGTTTTTT. Translation: CARSLADHNTGELFF. The chain carries TRBV5-3 and TRBJ2-2; D is ambiguous. TRBV5-3 has ORF status, its function being uncertain. V dropped 0 bases and J dropped 2 bases, with 8 bases sitting between them. This CDR3 has 15 amino acids.

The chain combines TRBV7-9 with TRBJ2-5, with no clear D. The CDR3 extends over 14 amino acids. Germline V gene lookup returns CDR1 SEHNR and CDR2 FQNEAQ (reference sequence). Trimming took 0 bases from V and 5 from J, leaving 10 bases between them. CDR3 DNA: TGTGCCAGCAGCTTAGCAACCGTGGCCGAGACCCAGTACTTC. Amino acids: CASSLATVAETQYF.

The CDR3 nucleotides read TGTGCCAGCAGCCTTAGGAGGGTTTCGTTCGAGCAGTACTTC. Translation gives CASSLRRVSFEQYF. V gene TRBV11-1 combines with J gene TRBJ2-7, with D maybe TRBD2 (6 bases). Trimming took 5 bases from V and 6 from J, leaving 17 bases between them. The CDR3 runs to 14 residues. Germline lookup yields CDR1 SGHAT and CDR2 FQDESV (reference sequence).

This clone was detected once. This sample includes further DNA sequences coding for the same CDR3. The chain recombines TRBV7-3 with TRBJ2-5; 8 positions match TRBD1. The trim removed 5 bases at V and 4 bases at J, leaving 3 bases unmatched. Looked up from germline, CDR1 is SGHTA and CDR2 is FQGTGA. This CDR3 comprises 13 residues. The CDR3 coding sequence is TGTGCCAGCAGCCCCGACAGGGGAGAGACCCAGTACTTC. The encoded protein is CASSPDRGETQYF.

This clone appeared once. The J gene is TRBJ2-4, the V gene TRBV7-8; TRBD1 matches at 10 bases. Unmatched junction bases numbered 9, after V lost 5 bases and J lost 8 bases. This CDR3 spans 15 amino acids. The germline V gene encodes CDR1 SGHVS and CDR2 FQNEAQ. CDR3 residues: CASSPWTGGGDIQYF. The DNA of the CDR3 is TGTGCCAGCAGCCCTTGGACAGGGGGAGGAGACATTCAGTACTTC.